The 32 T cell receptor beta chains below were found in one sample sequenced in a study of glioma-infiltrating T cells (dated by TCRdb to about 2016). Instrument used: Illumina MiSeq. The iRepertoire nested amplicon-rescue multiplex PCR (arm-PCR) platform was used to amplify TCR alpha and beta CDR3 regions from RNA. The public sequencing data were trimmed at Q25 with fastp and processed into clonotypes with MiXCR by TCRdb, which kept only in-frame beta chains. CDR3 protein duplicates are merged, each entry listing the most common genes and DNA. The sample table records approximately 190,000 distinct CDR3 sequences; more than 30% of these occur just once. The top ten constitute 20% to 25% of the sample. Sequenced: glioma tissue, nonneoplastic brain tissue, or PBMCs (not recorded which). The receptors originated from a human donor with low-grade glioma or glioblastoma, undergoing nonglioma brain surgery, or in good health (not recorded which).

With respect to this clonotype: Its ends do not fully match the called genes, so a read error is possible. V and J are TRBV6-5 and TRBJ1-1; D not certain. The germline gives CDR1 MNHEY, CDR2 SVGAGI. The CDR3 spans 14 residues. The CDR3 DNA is TGTGCCAGCAGTTTGTACGGAATGAACACTAAAGCTTTCTTT. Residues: CASSLYGMNTKAFF.

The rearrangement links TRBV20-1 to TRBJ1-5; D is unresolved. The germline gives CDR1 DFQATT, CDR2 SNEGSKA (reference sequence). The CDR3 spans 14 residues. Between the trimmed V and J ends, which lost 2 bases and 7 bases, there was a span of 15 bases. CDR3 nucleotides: TGCAGTGCTAGATCACCATGGACGGGGCAGCCCCAGCATTTT. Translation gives CSARSPWTGQPQHF.

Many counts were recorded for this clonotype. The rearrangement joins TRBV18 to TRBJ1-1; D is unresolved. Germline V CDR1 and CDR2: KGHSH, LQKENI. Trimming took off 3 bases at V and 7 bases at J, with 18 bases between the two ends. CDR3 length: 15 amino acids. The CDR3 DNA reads TGTGCCAGCTCACCTCCGGGCCTCACCGGGAATGAAGCTTTCTTT. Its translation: CASSPPGLTGNEAFF.

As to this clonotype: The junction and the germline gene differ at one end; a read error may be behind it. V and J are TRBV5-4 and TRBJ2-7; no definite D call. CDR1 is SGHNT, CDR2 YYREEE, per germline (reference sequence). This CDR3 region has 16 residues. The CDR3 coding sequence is TGTGCCAGCAGCCCCACCAGGAAGAGCAACCCCTACGATCAGTACTTC. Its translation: CASSPTRKSNPYDQYF. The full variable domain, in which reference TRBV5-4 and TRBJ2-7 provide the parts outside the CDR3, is ETGVTQSPTHLIKTRGQQVTLRCSSQSGHNTVSWYQQALGQGPQFIFQYYREEENGRGNFPPRFSGLQFPNYSSELNVNALELDDSALYLCASSPTRKSNPYDQYFGPGTRLTVT.

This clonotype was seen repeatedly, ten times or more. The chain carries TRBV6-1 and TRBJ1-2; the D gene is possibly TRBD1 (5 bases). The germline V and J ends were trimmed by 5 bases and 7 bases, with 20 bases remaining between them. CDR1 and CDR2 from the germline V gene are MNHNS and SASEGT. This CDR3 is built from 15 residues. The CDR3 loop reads CASSPWDYSNGGYTF. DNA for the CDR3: TGTGCCAGCAGTCCCTGGGACTACTCGAACGGTGGCTACACCTTC.

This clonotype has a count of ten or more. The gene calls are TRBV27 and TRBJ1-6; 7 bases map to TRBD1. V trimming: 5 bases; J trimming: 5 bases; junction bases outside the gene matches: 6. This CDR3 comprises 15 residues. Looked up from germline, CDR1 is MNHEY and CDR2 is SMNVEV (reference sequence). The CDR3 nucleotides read TGTGCCAGCAGTCCCGGGACAGCCCATAATTCACCCCTCCACTTT. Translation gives CASSPGTAHNSPLHF.

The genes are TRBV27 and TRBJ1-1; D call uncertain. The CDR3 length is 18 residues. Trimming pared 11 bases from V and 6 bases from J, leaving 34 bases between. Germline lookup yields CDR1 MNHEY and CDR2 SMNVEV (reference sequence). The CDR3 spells CARILNKGWAGIVAEAFF. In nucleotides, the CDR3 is TGTGCCCGCATTTTAAATAAAGGATGGGCAGGCATCGTCGCTGAAGCTTTCTTT.

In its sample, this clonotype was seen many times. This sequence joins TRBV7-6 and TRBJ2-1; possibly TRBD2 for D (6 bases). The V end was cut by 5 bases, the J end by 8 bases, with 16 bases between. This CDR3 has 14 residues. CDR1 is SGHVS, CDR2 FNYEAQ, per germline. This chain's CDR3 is CASSTGTGVDEQFF. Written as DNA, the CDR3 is TGTGCCAGCAGCACCGGGACTGGGGTCGATGAGCAGTTCTTC.

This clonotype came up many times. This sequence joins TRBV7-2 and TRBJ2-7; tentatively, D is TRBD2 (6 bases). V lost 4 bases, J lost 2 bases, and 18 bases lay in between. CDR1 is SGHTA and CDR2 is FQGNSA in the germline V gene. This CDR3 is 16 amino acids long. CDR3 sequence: CASSSTWAGMTYEQYF. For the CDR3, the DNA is TGTGCCAGCAGCTCTACTTGGGCGGGAATGACCTACGAGCAGTACTTC.

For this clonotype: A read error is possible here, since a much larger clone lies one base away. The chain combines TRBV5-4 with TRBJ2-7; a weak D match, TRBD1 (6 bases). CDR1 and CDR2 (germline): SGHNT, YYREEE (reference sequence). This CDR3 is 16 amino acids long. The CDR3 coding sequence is TGCGCCAGCAGCCAGGGGTTCCGGGGAAGCTCCTACGAGCAGAACTTC. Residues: CASSQGFRGSSYEQNF.

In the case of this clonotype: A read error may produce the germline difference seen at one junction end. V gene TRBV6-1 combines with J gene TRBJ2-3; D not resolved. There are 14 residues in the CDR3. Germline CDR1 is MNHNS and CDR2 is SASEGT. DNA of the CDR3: TGTGCCAGCAGTGGAGGTATTGCTACAGATACTCAGTATTTT. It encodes CASSGGIATDTQYF.

CDR3 amino acids: CASSLALAGATYEQYF. DNA of the CDR3: TGTGCCAGCAGTTTGGCCCTAGCGGGAGCTACGTACGAGCAGTACTTC. The chain carries TRBV12-3 or TRBV12-4 and TRBJ2-7; 10 bases are a match to TRBD2. This CDR3 contains 16 residues. V lost 3 bases and J lost 4; bases outside the gene matches: 9.

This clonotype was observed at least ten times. CDR3 protein: CSARQGLVEKLFF. CDR3 nucleotides: TGCAGTGCTAGACAGGGGCTCGTCGAAAAACTGTTTTTT. The V gene is TRBV20-1, the J gene TRBJ1-4; a weak D match, TRBD1 (6 bases). The CDR3 length is 13 residues. In germline, CDR1 is DFQATT, CDR2 SNEGSKA (reference sequence). Trimming shortened V by 2 bases and J by 8 bases, and 12 bases separated the two germline ends.

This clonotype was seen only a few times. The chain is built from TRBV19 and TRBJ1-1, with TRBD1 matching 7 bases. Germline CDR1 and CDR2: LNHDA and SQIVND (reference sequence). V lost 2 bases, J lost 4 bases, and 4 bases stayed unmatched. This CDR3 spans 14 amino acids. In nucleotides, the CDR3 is TGTGCCAGTAGTATAACAGGGGCGGCCACTGAAGCTTTCTTT. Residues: CASSITGAATEAFF.

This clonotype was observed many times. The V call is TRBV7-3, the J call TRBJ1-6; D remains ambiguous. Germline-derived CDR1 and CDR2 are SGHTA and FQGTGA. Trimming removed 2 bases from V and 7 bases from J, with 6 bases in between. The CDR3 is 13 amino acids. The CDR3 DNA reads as TGTGCCAGCAGCTTAGACCTGAATTCACCCCTCCACTTT. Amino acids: CASSLDLNSPLHF.

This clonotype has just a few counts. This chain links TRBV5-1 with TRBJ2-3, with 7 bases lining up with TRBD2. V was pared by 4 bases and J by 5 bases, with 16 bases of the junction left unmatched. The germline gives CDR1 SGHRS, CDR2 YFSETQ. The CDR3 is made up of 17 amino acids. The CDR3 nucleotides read TGCGCCAGCAGCACCCGAAGCCCGGGAGGCCCAGGAGATACGCAGTATTTT. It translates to CASSTRSPGGPGDTQYF.

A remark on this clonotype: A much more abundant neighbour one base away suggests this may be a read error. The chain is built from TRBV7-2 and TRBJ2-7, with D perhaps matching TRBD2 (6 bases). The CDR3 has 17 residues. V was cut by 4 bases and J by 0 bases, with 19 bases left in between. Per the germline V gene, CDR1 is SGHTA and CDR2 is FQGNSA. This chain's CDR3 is CASSSRHSGSTSYEQYF. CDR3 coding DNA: TGTGCCAGCAGCTCTCGACATAGCGGAAGCACCTCCTACGAGCAGTACTTC.

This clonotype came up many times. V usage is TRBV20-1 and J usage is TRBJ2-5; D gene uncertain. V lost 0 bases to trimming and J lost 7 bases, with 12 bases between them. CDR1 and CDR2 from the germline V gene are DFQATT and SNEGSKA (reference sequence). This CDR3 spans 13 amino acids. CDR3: CSARETAERTQYF. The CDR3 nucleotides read TGCAGTGCTAGAGAGACGGCGGAGAGGACCCAGTACTTC.

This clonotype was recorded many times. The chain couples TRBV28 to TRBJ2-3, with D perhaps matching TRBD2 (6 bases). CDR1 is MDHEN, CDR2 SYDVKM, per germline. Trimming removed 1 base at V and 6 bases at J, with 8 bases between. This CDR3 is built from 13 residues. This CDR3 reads CASSLSTSDTQYF. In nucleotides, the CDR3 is TGTGCCAGCAGTTTATCGACTAGTGATACGCAGTATTTT.

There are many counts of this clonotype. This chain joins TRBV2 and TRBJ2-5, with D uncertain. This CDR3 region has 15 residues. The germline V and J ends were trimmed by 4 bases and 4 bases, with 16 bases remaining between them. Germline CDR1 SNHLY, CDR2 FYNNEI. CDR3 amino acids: CASSALLASRETQYF. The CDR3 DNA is TGTGCCAGCAGTGCACTATTGGCAAGTCGAGAGACCCAGTACTTC.

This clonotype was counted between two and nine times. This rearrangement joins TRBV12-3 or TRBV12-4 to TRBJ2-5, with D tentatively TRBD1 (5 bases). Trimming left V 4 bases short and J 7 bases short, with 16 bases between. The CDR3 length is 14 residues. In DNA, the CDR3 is TGTGCCAGCAGTTCCCGGACATTCCCAACGACCCAGTACTTC. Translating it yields CASSSRTFPTTQYF.

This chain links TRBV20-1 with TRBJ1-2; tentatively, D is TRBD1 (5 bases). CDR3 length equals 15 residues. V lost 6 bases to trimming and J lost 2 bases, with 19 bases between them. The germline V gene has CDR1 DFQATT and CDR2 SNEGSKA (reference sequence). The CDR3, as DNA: TGCAGTGCCAGCAGCCGAAGCAGGGCAAACTATGGCTACACCTTC. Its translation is CSASSRSRANYGYTF.

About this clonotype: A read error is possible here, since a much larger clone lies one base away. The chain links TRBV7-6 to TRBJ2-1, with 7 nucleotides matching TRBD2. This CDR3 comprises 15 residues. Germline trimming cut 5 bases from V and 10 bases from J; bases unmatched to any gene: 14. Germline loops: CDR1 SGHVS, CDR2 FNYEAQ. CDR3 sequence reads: CASSLSGGVSREQFF. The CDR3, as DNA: TGTGCCAGCAGCCTCTCGGGAGGCGTATCGCGGGAGCAGTTCTTC.

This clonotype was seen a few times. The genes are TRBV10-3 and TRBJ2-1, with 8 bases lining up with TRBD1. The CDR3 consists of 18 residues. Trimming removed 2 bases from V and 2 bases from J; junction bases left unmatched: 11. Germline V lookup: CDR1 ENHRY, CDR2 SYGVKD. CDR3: CAISEAGGRAITYNEQFF. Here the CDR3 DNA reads TGTGCCATCAGTGAGGCAGGGGGCCGAGCGATTACCTACAATGAGCAGTTCTTC.

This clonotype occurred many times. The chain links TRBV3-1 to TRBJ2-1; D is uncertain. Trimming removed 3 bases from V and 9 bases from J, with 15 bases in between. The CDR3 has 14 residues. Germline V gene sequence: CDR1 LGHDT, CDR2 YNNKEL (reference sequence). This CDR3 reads CASSQETRLGEQFF. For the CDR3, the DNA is TGTGCCAGCAGCCAGGAGACACGGCTGGGTGAGCAGTTCTTC.

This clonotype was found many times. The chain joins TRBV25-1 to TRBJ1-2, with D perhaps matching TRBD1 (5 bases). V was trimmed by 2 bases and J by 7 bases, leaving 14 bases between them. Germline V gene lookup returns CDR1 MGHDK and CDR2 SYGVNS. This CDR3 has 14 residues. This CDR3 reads CASSEARGVRGYTF. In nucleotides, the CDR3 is TGTGCCAGCAGTGAAGCAAGGGGAGTTCGTGGCTACACCTTC.

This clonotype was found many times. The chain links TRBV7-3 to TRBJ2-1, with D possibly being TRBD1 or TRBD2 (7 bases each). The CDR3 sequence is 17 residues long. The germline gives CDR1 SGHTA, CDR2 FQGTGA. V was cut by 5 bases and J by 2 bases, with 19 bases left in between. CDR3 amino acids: CASSRDSPSGTYNEQFF. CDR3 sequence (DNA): TGTGCCAGCAGCCGGGACAGCCCTAGCGGAACCTACAATGAGCAGTTCTTC. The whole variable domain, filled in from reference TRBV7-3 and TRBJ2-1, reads GAGVSQTPSNKVTEKGKYVELRCDPISGHTALYWYRQSLGQGPEFLIYFQGTGAADDSGLPNDRFFAVRPEGSVSTLKIQRTERGDSAVYLCASSRDSPSGTYNEQFFGPGTRLTVL.

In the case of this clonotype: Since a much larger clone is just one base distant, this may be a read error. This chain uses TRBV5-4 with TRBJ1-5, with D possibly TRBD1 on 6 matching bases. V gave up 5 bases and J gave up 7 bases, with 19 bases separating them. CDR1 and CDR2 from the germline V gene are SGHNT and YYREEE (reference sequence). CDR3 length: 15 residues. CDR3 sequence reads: CASRNAGEGSQPQHF. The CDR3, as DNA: TGTGCCAGCAGAAATGCAGGGGAAGGATCCCAGCCCCAGCATTTT.

For the CDR3, the DNA is TGCAGCGTTGAAGATTGGAGCATGAGGTCCCGAGCTAACTATGGCTACACCTTC. Translation gives CSVEDWSMRSRANYGYTF. The chain is built from TRBV29-1 and TRBJ1-2; D not certain. CDR1 and CDR2 from the germline V gene are SQVTM and ANQGSEA. The ends were cut back, 0 bases at V and 0 bases at J, with 20 bases in the middle. The CDR3 runs 18 residues.

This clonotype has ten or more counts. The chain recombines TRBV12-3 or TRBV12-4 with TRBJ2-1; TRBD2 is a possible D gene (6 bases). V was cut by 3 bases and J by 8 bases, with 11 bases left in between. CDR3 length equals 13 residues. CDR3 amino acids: CASSFGTPDEQFF. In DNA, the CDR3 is TGTGCCAGCAGTTTCGGGACTCCCGATGAGCAGTTCTTC.

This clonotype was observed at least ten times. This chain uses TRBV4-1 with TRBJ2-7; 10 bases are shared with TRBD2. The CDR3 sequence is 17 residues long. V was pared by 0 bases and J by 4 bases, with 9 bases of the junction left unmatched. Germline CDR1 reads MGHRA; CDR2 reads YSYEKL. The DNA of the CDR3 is TGCGCCAGCAGCCAAGATCTCAGCGGGAGGGCCGGGTACGAGCAGTACTTC. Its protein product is CASSQDLSGRAGYEQYF.

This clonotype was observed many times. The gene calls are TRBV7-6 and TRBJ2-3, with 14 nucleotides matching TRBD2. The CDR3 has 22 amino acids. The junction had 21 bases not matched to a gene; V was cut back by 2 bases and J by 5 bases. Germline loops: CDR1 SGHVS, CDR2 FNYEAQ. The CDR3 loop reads CASSLSPVTGTSGSRKGDTQYF. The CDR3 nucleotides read TGTGCCAGCAGCTTAAGTCCAGTTACGGGGACTAGCGGGAGCCGGAAGGGAGATACGCAGTATTTT.